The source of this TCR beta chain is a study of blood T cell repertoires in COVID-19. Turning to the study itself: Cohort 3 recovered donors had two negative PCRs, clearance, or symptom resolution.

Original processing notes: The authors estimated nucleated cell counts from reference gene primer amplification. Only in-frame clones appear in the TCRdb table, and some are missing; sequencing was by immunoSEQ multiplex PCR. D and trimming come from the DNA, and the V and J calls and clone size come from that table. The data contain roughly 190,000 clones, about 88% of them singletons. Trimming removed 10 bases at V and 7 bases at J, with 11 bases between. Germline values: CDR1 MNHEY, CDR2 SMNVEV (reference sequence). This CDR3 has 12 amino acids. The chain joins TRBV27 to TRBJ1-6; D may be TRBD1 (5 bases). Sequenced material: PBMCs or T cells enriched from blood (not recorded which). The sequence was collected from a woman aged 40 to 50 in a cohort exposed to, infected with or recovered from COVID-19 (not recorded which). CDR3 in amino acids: CATKTGNSPLHF. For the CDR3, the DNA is TGTGCCACAAAAACAGGAAATTCACCCCTCCACTTT.